This is a list of T cell receptor beta chains from one sample in a study of shared clonotypes between healthy human individuals. Libraries were prepared by immunoSEQ multiplex PCR; TCRdb keeps only in-frame clonotypes and omits some of them. The table has roughly 110,000 clones, approximately 70% seen once. What was sequenced was memory CD8+ T cells sorted from blood. The receptors were gathered from a woman between 25 and 40 years old in good health. Both conserved end residues are part of each CDR3. The D gene is left open where the match is weak. Only part of the rows carry a size: once, few, many, or a class if the clone is expanded.

clone_size: few
cdr3_length: 14
d_call: .
j_call: TRBJ1-1
v_call: TRBV6-1
cdr3_nt: TGTGCCAGCAGTGAAGCCCCAGGGAACACTGAAGCTTTCTTT
cdr3_aa: CASSEAPGNTEAFF

clone_size: .
cdr3_length: 14
d_call: .
j_call: TRBJ2-7
v_call: TRBV5-1
cdr3_nt: TGCGCCAGCAAACCGGGACCCCTCATGGACGAGCAGTACTTC
cdr3_aa: CASKPGPLMDEQYF

clone_size: .
cdr3_length: 11
d_call: .
j_call: TRBJ2-7
v_call: TRBV25-1
cdr3_nt: TGTGCCAGCAGTGGGCCCTACGAGCAGTACTTC
cdr3_aa: CASSGPYEQYF

clone_size: once
cdr3_length: 11
d_call: .
j_call: TRBJ2-1
v_call: TRBV11-2
cdr3_nt: TGTGCCAGCAGCTTCGGGGCTGAGCAGTTCTTC
cdr3_aa: CASSFGAEQFF

clone_size: .
cdr3_length: 19
d_call: TRBD1
j_call: TRBJ1-3
v_call: TRBV4-1
cdr3_nt: TGCGCCAGCAGCCCCCCCGGGACAGGGGGCATTTACCCCGGAAACACCATATATTTT
cdr3_aa: CASSPPGTGGIYPGNTIYF

clone_size: .
cdr3_length: 13
d_call: .
j_call: TRBJ2-5
v_call: TRBV5-4
cdr3_nt: TGTGCCAGCAGCTTGGAAAGGGAAGAGACCCAGTACTTC
cdr3_aa: CASSLEREETQYF

clone_size: .
cdr3_length: 14
d_call: .
j_call: TRBJ1-2
v_call: TRBV19
cdr3_nt: TGTGCCAGTAGTATGCTGCCGGGGGACTATGGCTACACCTTC
cdr3_aa: CASSMLPGDYGYTF

clone_size: .
cdr3_length: 12
d_call: .
j_call: TRBJ2-7
v_call: TRBV10-2
cdr3_nt: TGCGCCAGCAGTGAGGGAGGGTTCGAGCAGTACTTC
cdr3_aa: CASSEGGFEQYF

clone_size: .
cdr3_length: 15
d_call: TRBD1
j_call: TRBJ2-1
v_call: TRBV2
cdr3_nt: TGTGCCAGCAGTGGGGGACAGGGGGTCTACAATGAGCAGTTCTTC
cdr3_aa: CASSGGQGVYNEQFF

clone_size: .
cdr3_length: 13
d_call: .
j_call: TRBJ2-7
v_call: TRBV6-1
cdr3_nt: TGTGCCAGCAGGCCAGGCCAATCCTACGAGCAGTACTTC
cdr3_aa: CASRPGQSYEQYF

clone_size: .
cdr3_length: 15
d_call: .
j_call: TRBJ2-1
v_call: TRBV11-2
cdr3_nt: TGTGCCAGCAGCAAGGGTCATAGCTTCGGCGATGAGCAGTTCTTC
cdr3_aa: CASSKGHSFGDEQFF

clone_size: .
cdr3_length: 14
d_call: .
j_call: TRBJ1-1
v_call: TRBV5-1
cdr3_nt: TGCGCCAGCAGCTACAGAGTACGGAACACTGAAGCTTTCTTT
cdr3_aa: CASSYRVRNTEAFF

clone_size: .
cdr3_length: 13
d_call: .
j_call: TRBJ2-7
v_call: TRBV25-1
cdr3_nt: TGTGCCAGCAGTGGGGACCCGGCCTACGAGCAGTACTTC
cdr3_aa: CASSGDPAYEQYF

clone_size: .
cdr3_length: 12
d_call: .
j_call: TRBJ1-1
v_call: TRBV19
cdr3_nt: TGTGCCAGTAGTAGGGGCAACACTGAAGCTTTCTTT
cdr3_aa: CASSRGNTEAFF

clone_size: .
cdr3_length: 16
d_call: .
j_call: TRBJ1-5
v_call: TRBV28
cdr3_nt: TGTGCCAGCAGTTCTGTGCGGGGAGGGAGCAATCAGCCCCAGCATTTT
cdr3_aa: CASSSVRGGSNQPQHF

clone_size: .
cdr3_length: 15
d_call: TRBD1
j_call: TRBJ2-7
v_call: TRBV27
cdr3_nt: TGTGCCAGCAGCCACGTCGAGACAGGGTCCTACGAGCAGTACTTC
cdr3_aa: CASSHVETGSYEQYF

clone_size: .
cdr3_length: 13
d_call: .
j_call: TRBJ1-4
v_call: TRBV30
cdr3_nt: TGTGCCTGGAGACCCCCGAGGGGTGAAAAACTGTTTTTT
cdr3_aa: CAWRPPRGEKLFF

clone_size: many
cdr3_length: 13
d_call: .
j_call: TRBJ2-3
v_call: TRBV25-1
cdr3_nt: TGTGCCAGCAGTGAAGTCGCAGGAGATACGCAGTATTTT
cdr3_aa: CASSEVAGDTQYF

clone_size: .
cdr3_length: 15
d_call: .
j_call: TRBJ2-6
v_call: TRBV28
cdr3_nt: TGTGCCAGCAGTCTCAGGGAATCCGGGGCCAACGTCCTGACTTTC
cdr3_aa: CASSLRESGANVLTF

clone_size: .
cdr3_length: 15
d_call: .
j_call: TRBJ2-7
v_call: TRBV28
cdr3_nt: TGTGCCAGCAGTTCGTCTCAGGAGACCAACTACGAGCAGTACTTC
cdr3_aa: CASSSSQETNYEQYF

clone_size: many
cdr3_length: 15
d_call: TRBD2
j_call: TRBJ2-1
v_call: TRBV4-1
cdr3_nt: TGCGCCAGCAGCCCGACTAGCGGAGAATACAATGAGCAGTTCTTC
cdr3_aa: CASSPTSGEYNEQFF

clone_size: .
cdr3_length: 13
d_call: .
j_call: TRBJ2-7
v_call: TRBV11-2
cdr3_nt: TGTGCCAGCAGCTTTACTCTAGCCTACGAGCAGTACTTC
cdr3_aa: CASSFTLAYEQYF

clone_size: .
cdr3_length: 18
d_call: TRBD2
j_call: TRBJ2-1
v_call: TRBV7-2
cdr3_nt: TGTGCCAGCAGCGTAATTGGGCCTCGGGGGACTACGAACAATGAGCAGTTCTTC
cdr3_aa: CASSVIGPRGTTNNEQFF

clone_size: .
cdr3_length: 15
d_call: .
j_call: TRBJ2-1
v_call: TRBV2
cdr3_nt: TGTGCCAGCCTCTTTGAGGATTACTCCTACAATGAGCAGTTCTTC
cdr3_aa: CASLFEDYSYNEQFF

clone_size: .
cdr3_length: 17
d_call: .
j_call: TRBJ1-2
v_call: TRBV4-2
cdr3_nt: TGTGCCAGCAGCTTGGGGTGGTTTTGGGGCGATTCGGCTGGCTACACCTTC
cdr3_aa: CASSLGWFWGDSAGYTF

clone_size: .
cdr3_length: 12
d_call: .
j_call: TRBJ2-7
v_call: TRBV7-9
cdr3_nt: TGTGCCAGCAGCTTGAGGAACTACGAGCAGTACTTC
cdr3_aa: CASSLRNYEQYF

clone_size: .
cdr3_length: 14
d_call: .
j_call: TRBJ2-7
v_call: TRBV7-6
cdr3_nt: TGTGCCAGCAGCCTCCGGTACAGTGAAGGCGAGCAGTACTTC
cdr3_aa: CASSLRYSEGEQYF

clone_size: once
cdr3_length: 16
d_call: TRBD2
j_call: TRBJ2-4
v_call: TRBV4-2
cdr3_nt: TGTGCCAGCAGCCAAGATAAACTAGCGGGAGGGAACATTCAGTACTTC
cdr3_aa: CASSQDKLAGGNIQYF

clone_size: many
cdr3_length: 13
d_call: .
j_call: TRBJ2-7
v_call: TRBV2
cdr3_nt: TGTGCCAGCAGTGACTCGGACTCCTACGAGCAGTACTTC
cdr3_aa: CASSDSDSYEQYF

clone_size: .
cdr3_length: 14
d_call: .
j_call: TRBJ2-7
v_call: TRBV6-5
cdr3_nt: TGTGCCAGCAGTCACGAAGGACTGGACATCGAGCAGTACTTC
cdr3_aa: CASSHEGLDIEQYF

clone_size: .
cdr3_length: 13
d_call: .
j_call: TRBJ2-7
v_call: TRBV28
cdr3_nt: TGTGCCAGCAACTCGGGACGGAACTACGAGCAGTACTTC
cdr3_aa: CASNSGRNYEQYF

clone_size: many
cdr3_length: 15
d_call: .
j_call: TRBJ2-1
v_call: TRBV13
cdr3_nt: TGTGCCAGCAGCTTAGAGGGCAGGGGCAACAATGAGCAGTTCTTC
cdr3_aa: CASSLEGRGNNEQFF

clone_size: medium-sized
cdr3_length: 15
d_call: .
j_call: TRBJ2-7
v_call: TRBV7-2
cdr3_nt: TGTGCCAGCAGCCTAGGGGCGGCTAGTTTTAACGAGCAGTACTTC
cdr3_aa: CASSLGAASFNEQYF

clone_size: .
cdr3_length: 18
d_call: TRBD2
j_call: TRBJ2-7
v_call: TRBV5-4
cdr3_nt: TGTGCCAGCAGCTGGGGAGCGGGAGGCCCCCGAGGGGCCTACGAGCAGTACTTC
cdr3_aa: CASSWGAGGPRGAYEQYF

clone_size: .
cdr3_length: 13
d_call: TRBD2
j_call: TRBJ2-7
v_call: TRBV7-3
cdr3_nt: TGTGCCAGCAGCTTAAGCGGGAGAAACGAGCAGTACTTC
cdr3_aa: CASSLSGRNEQYF

clone_size: .
cdr3_length: 14
d_call: TRBD2
j_call: TRBJ2-7
v_call: TRBV27
cdr3_nt: TGTGCCAGCAAGTCACTCGGCGGGAGTTACGAGCAGTACTTC
cdr3_aa: CASKSLGGSYEQYF

clone_size: few
cdr3_length: 16
d_call: TRBD2
j_call: TRBJ2-1
v_call: TRBV5-1
cdr3_nt: TGCGCCAGCAGCTTTGTGGGAGGGCAATCCTACAATGAGCAGTTCTTC
cdr3_aa: CASSFVGGQSYNEQFF

clone_size: .
cdr3_length: 14
d_call: .
j_call: TRBJ1-2
v_call: TRBV7-9
cdr3_nt: TGTGCCAGCAGCTTAGCGTACACAGGGAATGGCTACACCTTC
cdr3_aa: CASSLAYTGNGYTF

clone_size: many
cdr3_length: 13
d_call: .
j_call: TRBJ2-2
v_call: TRBV18
cdr3_nt: TGTGCCAGCTCACCAAGCAGCACCGGGGAGCTGTTTTTT
cdr3_aa: CASSPSSTGELFF

clone_size: .
cdr3_length: 16
d_call: .
j_call: TRBJ2-2
v_call: TRBV10-3
cdr3_nt: TGTGCCATCAGTGAGTCGCTCGAAGGGGTCACCGGGGAGCTGTTTTTT
cdr3_aa: CAISESLEGVTGELFF

clone_size: medium-sized
cdr3_length: 12
d_call: .
j_call: TRBJ2-2
v_call: TRBV18
cdr3_nt: TGTGCCAGCTCATTTAACACCGGGGAGCTGTTTTTT
cdr3_aa: CASSFNTGELFF

clone_size: few
cdr3_length: 11
d_call: .
j_call: TRBJ1-2
v_call: TRBV28
cdr3_nt: TGTGCCAGCATCGGGAGATCTGGCTACACCTTC
cdr3_aa: CASIGRSGYTF

clone_size: .
cdr3_length: 12
d_call: .
j_call: TRBJ2-7
v_call: TRBV27
cdr3_nt: TGTGCCAGCAGTTCTCGTCGCTACGAGCAGTACTTC
cdr3_aa: CASSSRRYEQYF

clone_size: medium-sized
cdr3_length: 14
d_call: .
j_call: TRBJ2-6
v_call: TRBV6-4
cdr3_nt: TGTGCCAGCAGTGGAAACTCTGGGGCCAACGTCCTGACTTTC
cdr3_aa: CASSGNSGANVLTF

clone_size: many
cdr3_length: 13
d_call: .
j_call: TRBJ1-1
v_call: TRBV13
cdr3_nt: TGTGCCAGCAGCTTAGTTCGGGGCACTGAAGCTTTCTTT
cdr3_aa: CASSLVRGTEAFF

clone_size: .
cdr3_length: 15
d_call: .
j_call: TRBJ2-7
v_call: TRBV5-1
cdr3_nt: TGCGCCAGCAGCTTGGAATTCGGTCCTCGGGGGGAGCAGTACTTC
cdr3_aa: CASSLEFGPRGEQYF

clone_size: .
cdr3_length: 16
d_call: .
j_call: TRBJ2-7
v_call: TRBV11-2
cdr3_nt: TGTGCCAGCAGCTTAGCTGCACAACCAAGCTCCTACGAGCAGTACTTC
cdr3_aa: CASSLAAQPSSYEQYF

clone_size: .
cdr3_length: 17
d_call: .
j_call: TRBJ2-5
v_call: TRBV28
cdr3_nt: TGTGCCAGCAGTCCCTTCGGGAGATCGGAGGACCAAGAGACCCAGTACTTC
cdr3_aa: CASSPFGRSEDQETQYF

clone_size: once
cdr3_length: 16
d_call: .
j_call: TRBJ2-7
v_call: TRBV27
cdr3_nt: TGTGCCAGCAGTCCTCGGGGGGGGACAGCGTCCTACGAGCAGTACTTC
cdr3_aa: CASSPRGGTASYEQYF

clone_size: .
cdr3_length: 14
d_call: TRBD1
j_call: TRBJ2-2
v_call: TRBV7-6
cdr3_nt: TGTGCCAGCAGCCCAGGACAGGACACCGGGGTGCTGTTTTTT
cdr3_aa: CASSPGQDTGVLFF

clone_size: .
cdr3_length: 11
d_call: .
j_call: TRBJ1-1
v_call: TRBV19
cdr3_nt: TGTGCCAGTCGGGGGCCCACTGAAGCTTTCTTT
cdr3_aa: CASRGPTEAFF

clone_size: .
cdr3_length: 13
d_call: .
j_call: TRBJ2-7
v_call: TRBV28
cdr3_nt: TGTGCCAGCAGTTTATTGGTGGCAGACGAGCAGTACTTC
cdr3_aa: CASSLLVADEQYF

clone_size: .
cdr3_length: 15
d_call: TRBD2
j_call: TRBJ2-1
v_call: TRBV28
cdr3_nt: TGTGCCAGCTCCCGGACTAGCGGTACCTACAATGAGCAGTTCTTC
cdr3_aa: CASSRTSGTYNEQFF